The entry below describes one T cell receptor (beta chain). Some clones are missing from TCRdb's copy, which holds only in-frame ones; the method was immunoSEQ multiplex PCR. The table records about 83,000 clones, 91% of them present only once. Germline V CDR1 and CDR2: KGHDR, SFDVKD. The V and J ends lost 3 bases and 5 bases, in that order; junction bases with no gene match: 5. The CDR3 has 15 amino acids. The data stem from a study of control samples from healthy donors and cancer patients. This TCR was sampled from a man aged 45 to 65 in good health. The sample taken for sequencing was blood. This chain connects TRBV24-1 to TRBJ2-1; 8 bases map to TRBD2. CDR3 DNA: TGTGCCACCAGTGATCGCCTAGCGGGCAACAATGAGCAGTTCTTC. Its protein is CATSDRLAGNNEQFF.